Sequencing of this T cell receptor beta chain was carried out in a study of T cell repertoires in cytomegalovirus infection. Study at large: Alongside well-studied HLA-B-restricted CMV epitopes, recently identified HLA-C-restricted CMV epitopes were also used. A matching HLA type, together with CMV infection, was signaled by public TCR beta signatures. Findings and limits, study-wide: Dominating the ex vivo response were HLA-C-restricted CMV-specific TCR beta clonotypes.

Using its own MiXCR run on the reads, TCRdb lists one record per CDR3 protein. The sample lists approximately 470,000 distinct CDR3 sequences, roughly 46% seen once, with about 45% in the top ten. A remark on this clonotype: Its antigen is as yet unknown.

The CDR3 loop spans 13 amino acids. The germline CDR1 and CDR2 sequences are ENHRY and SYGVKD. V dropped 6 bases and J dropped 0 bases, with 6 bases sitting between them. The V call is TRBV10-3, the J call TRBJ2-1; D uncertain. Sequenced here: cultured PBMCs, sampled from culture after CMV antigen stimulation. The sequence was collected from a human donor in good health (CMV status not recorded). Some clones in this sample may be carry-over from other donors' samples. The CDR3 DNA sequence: TGTGCCATCAGAGGTCTCTCCTACAATGAGCAGTTCTTC. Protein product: CAIRGLSYNEQFF.